This TCR beta chain was recorded in a study of beta chain features in type 1 diabetes. General observations from the study: VDJ junctions from patients with type 1 diabetes contained fewer insertions and more deletions. Compared with healthy donors, patients appeared to share more similar naive, central memory and regulatory TCRB repertoires. People with Type 1 diabetes carried modestly yet significantly shorter TCRB CDR3s in all four CD4+ subsets.

Comment on this clone: The antigen is unknown.

Of the isolated RNA, all was reverse transcribed, and so the sequenced material was expressed TCRB transcripts. Clones were sequenced by immunoSEQ multiplex PCR, and TCRdb holds only the in-frame ones, with some missing. The repertoire holds roughly 330,000 clones, with roughly 13% as singletons. Trimming left V 3 bases short and J 5 bases short, with 10 bases between. Looked up from germline, CDR1 is SEHNR and CDR2 is FQNEAQ (reference sequence). The CDR3 has 13 residues. Sequencing used naive CD4+ T cells from blood. The J gene is TRBJ1-1, the V gene TRBV7-9; a weak D match, TRBD1 (5 bases). The receptor was isolated from a woman aged 18-29 years with type 1 diabetes. CDR3 region: CASSLEGATEAFF. The CDR3 nucleotides read TGTGCCAGCAGCTTGGAAGGGGCGACTGAAGCTTTCTTT.